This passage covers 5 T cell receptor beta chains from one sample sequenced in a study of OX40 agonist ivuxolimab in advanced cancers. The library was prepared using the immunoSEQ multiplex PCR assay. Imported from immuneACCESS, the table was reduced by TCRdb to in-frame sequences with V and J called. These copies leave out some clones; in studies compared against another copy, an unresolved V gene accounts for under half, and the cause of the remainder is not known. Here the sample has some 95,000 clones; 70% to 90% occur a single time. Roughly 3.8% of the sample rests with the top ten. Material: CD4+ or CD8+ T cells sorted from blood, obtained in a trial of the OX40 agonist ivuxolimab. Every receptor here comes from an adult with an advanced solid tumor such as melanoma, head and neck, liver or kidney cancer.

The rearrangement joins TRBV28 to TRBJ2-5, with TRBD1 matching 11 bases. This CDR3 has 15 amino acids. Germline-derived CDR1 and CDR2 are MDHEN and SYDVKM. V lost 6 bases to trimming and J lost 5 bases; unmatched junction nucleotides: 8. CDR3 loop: CASSKDRGRKETQYF. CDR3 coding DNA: TGTGCCAGCAGCAAGGACAGGGGGCGAAAGGAGACCCAGTACTTC. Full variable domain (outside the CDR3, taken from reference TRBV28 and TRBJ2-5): DVKVTQSSRYLVKRTGEKVFLECVQDMDHENMFWYRQDPGLGLRLIYFSYDVKMKEKGDIPEGYSVSREKKERFSLILESASTNQTSMYLCASSKDRGRKETQYFGPGTRLLVL.

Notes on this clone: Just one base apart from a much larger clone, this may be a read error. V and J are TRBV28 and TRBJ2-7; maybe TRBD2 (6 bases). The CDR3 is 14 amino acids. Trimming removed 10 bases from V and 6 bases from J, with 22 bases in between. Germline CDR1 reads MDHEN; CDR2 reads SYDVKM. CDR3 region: CANSTSPLPFEQYF. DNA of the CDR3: TGTGCCAACTCTACTAGCCCACTTCCTTTCGAGCAGTACTTC.

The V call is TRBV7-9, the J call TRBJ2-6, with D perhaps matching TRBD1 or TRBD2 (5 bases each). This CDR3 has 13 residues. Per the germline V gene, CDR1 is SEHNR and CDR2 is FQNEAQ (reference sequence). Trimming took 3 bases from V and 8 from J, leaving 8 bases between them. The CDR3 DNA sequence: TGTGCCAGCAGCTTCGGGACGACCAACGTCCTGACTTTC. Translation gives CASSFGTTNVLTF.

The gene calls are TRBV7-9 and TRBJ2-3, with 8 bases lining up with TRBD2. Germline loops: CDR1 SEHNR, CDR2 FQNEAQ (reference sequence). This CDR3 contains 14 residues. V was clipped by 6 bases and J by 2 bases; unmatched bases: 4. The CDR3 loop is CASRAGEDTDTQYF. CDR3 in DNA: TGTGCCAGCAGAGCGGGAGAGGACACAGATACGCAGTATTTT.

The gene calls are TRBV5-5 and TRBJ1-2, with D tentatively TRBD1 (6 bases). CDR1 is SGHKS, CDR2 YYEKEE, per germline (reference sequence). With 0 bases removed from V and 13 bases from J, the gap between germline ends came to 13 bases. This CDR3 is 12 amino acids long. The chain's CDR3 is CASSLDREESTF. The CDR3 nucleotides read TGTGCCAGCAGCTTGGACAGGGAGGAGTCCACCTTC.